This TCR beta chain originates from a study of tumor and adjacent non-tumor tissue in lung cancer. The wider study: Histology: 12 adenocarcinoma, a couple of squamous cell carcinoma, 1 small cell lung cancer. Study-level findings and limits: Tumor tissue had significantly higher TCR diversity than normal lung. Normal lung showed higher cumulative top 100 clone frequency than tumor.

The library came from three nested PCR rounds adapted from ARM-PCR protocols. Via MiXCR, TCRdb re-called the multiplex PCR reads, giving one row per CDR3 protein. The sample gives 100,000 or so distinct CDR3 sequences, 60% to 80% of which show up once; roughly a fifth is in the top ten. The sample holds one count of this clonotype. Its antigen remains unidentified. The germline V gene has CDR1 SGHAT and CDR2 FQNNGV. This CDR3 has 13 residues. V lost 5 bases to trimming and J lost 5 bases, with 11 bases between them. No cell sorting was done before RNA was extracted from the tissue. More than 3 cm separated this lung sample from the edge of the tumor.

Material: distant non-tumor lung tissue. This TCR was recovered from a man younger than 45 with non-small cell lung cancer. The chain has TRBV11-2 and TRBJ2-3; D is uncertain. This chain's CDR3 is CASSMTFVDTQYF. The CDR3 DNA sequence: TGTGCCAGCAGCATGACCTTTGTAGATACGCAGTATTTT.